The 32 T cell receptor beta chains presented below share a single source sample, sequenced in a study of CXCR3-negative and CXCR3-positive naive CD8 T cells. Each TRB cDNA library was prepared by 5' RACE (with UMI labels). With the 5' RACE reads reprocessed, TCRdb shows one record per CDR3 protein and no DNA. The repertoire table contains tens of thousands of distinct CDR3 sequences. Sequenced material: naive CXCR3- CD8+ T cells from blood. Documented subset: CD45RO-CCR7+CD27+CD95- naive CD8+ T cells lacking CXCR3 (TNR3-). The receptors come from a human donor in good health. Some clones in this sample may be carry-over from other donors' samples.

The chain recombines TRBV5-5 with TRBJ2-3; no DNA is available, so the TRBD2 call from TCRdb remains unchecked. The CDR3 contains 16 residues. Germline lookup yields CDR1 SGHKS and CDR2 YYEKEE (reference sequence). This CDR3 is CASSPLAGGHRDTQYF.

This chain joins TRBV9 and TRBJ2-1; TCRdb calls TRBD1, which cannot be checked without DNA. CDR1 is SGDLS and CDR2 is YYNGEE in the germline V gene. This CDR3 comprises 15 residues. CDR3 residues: CASSAGGPGANEQFF.

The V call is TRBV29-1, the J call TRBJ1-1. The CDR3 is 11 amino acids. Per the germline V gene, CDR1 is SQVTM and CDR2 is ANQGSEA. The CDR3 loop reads CSVARFTEAFF.

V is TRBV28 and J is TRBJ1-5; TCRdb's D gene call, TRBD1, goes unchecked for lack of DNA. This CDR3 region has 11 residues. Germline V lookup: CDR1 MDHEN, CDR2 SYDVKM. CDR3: CASSTPGPQHF.

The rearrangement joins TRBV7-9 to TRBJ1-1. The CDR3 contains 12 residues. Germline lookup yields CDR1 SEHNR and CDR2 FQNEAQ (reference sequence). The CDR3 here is CASSSGVTEAFF.

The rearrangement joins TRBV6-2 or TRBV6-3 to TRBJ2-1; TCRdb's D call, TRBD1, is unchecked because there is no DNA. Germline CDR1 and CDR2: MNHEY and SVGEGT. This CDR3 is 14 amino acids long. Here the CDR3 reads CASTARQAYNEQFF.

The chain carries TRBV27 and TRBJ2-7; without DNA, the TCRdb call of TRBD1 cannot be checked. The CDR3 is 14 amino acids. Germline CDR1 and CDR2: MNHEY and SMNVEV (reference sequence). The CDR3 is CASSCGTGAYEQYF.

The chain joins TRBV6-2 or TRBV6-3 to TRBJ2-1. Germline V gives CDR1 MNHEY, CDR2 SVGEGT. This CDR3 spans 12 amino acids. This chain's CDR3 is CASSFTLDEQFF.

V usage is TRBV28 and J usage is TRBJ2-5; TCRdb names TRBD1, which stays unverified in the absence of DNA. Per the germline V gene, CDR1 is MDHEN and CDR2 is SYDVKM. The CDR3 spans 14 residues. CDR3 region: CASSFEGVEETQYF.

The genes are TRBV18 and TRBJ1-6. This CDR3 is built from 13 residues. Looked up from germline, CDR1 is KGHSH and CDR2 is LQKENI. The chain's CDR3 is CASSPGFNSPLHF.

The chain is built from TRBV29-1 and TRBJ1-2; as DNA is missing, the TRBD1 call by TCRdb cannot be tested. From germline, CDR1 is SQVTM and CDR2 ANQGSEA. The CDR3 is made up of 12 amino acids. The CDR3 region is CSADRGDNGYTF.

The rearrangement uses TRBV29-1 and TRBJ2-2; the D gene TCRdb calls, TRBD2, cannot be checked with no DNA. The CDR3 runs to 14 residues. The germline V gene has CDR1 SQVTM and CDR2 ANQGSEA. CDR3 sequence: CSGRRGQDTGELFF.

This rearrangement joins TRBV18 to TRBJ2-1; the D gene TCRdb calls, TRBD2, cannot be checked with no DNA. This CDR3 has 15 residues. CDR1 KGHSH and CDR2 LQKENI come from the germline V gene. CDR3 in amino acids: CASSLSGGRYNEQFF.

This CDR3 is CASTGLAGADTQYF. V is TRBV19 and J is TRBJ2-3; TCRdb returns TRBD2, unconfirmable since there is no DNA. Germline loops: CDR1 LNHDA, CDR2 SQIVND (reference sequence). The CDR3 runs to 14 residues. The full variable domain, completed using reference TRBV19 and TRBJ2-3, is DGGITQSPKYLFRKEGQNVTLSCEQNLNHDAMYWYRQDPGQGLRLIYYSQIVNDFQKGDIAEGYSVSREKKESFPLTVTSAQKNPTAFYLCASTGLAGADTQYFGPGTRLTVL.

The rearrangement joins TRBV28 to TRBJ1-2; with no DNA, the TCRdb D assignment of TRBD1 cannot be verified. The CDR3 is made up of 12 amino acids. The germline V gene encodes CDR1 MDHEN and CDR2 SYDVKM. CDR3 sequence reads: CASTGQGIGYTF.

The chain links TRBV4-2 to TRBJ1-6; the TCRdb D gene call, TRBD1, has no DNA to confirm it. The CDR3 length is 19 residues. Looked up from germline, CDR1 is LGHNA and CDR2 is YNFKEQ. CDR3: CASSQDSVKWDRTGTPLHF.

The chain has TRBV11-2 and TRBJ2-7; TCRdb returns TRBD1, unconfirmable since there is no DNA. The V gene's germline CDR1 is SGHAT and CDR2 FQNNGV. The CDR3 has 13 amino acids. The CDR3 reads CASSFGASYEQYF.

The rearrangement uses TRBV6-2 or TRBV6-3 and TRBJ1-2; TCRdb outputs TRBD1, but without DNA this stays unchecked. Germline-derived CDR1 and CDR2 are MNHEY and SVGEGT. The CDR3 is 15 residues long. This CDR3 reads CASRGGAQETYGYTF.

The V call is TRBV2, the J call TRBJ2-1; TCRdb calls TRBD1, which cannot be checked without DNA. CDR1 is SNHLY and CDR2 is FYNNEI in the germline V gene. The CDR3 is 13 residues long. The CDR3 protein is CASSGQGYNEQFF.

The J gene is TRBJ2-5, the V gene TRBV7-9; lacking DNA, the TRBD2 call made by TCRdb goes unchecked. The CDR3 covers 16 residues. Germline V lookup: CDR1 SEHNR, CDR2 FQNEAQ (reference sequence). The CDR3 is CASSIPQGRTEETQYF.

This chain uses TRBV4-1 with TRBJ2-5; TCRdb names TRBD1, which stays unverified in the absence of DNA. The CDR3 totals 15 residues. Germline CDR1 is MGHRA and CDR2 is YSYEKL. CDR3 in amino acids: CASSPLTGTYETQYF.

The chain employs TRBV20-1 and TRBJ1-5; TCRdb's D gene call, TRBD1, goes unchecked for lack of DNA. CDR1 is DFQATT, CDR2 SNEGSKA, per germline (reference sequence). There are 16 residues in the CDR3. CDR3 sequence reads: CSARDRDRLRGEPQHF.

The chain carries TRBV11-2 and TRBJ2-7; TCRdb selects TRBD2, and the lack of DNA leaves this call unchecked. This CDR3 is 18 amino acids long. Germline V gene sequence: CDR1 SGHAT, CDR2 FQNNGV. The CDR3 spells CASSLVPELVRSSYEQYF.

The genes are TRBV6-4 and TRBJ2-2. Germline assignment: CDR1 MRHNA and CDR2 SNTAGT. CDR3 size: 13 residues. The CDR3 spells CASSDRDTGELFF.

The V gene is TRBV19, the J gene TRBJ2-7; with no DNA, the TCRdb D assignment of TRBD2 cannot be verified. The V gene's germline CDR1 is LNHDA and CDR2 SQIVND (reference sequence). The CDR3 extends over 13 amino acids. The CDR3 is CASSVFEREEQYF.

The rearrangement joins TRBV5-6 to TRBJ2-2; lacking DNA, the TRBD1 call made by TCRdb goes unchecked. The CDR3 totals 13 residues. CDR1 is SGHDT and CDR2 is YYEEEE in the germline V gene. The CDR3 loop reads CASSDRVTGELFF.

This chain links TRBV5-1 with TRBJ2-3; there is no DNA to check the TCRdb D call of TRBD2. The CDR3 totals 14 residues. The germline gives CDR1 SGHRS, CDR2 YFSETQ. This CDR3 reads CASSLEGVTDTQYF.

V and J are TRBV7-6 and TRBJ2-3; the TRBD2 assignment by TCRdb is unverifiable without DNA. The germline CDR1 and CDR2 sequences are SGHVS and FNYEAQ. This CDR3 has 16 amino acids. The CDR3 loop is CASSPWTSGGEDTQYF.

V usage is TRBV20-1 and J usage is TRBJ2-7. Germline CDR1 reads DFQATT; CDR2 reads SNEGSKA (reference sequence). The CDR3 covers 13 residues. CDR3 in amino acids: CSASRRVTYEQYF.

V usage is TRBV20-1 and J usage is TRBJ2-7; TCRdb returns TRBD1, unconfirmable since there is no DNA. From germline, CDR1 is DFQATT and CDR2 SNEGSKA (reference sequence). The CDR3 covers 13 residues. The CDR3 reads CSASVAGAYEQYF.

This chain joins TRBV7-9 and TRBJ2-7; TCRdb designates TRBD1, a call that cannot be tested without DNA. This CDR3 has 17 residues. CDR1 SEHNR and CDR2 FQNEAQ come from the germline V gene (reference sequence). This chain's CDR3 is CASSPPGNLAGSYEQYF.

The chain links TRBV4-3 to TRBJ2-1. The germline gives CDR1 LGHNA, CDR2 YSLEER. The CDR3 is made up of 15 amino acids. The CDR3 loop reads CASSQLGPKYNEQFF.